A selection of T cell receptor beta chains follows, all from one sample in a study of T cells in Graves' hyperthyroidism and ophthalmopathy. From the multiplex PCR reads, TCRdb called clonotypes with MiXCR, one entry per CDR3 protein. The table lists 250,000 to 300,000 distinct CDR3 sequences, roughly 15% of them singletons. Sequencing input: blood. These TCRs come from a woman aged 40-49 years with Graves' hyperthyroidism. The CDR3 runs from the conserved cysteine through the conserved F or W. Fields, in order: J gene, V gene, clone size, D gene, CDR3 DNA, CDR3 protein. The D gene is left open where the match is weak. Only part of the rows carry a size: once, few, many, or a class if the clone is expanded.

J gene: TRBJ2-1
V gene: TRBV28
clone size: many
D gene: TRBD2
CDR3 DNA: TGTGCCAGCAGTGACCTACTAGCGGGAGTTGGGGGGGGGCAGTTCTTC
CDR3 protein: CASSDLLAGVGGGQFF

J gene: TRBJ2-5
V gene: TRBV6-2/TRBV6-3
clone size: many
D gene: TRBD2
CDR3 DNA: TGTGCCAGCACCGGCGGGAGGGGAGCCCAGTACTTC
CDR3 protein: CASTGGRGAQYF

J gene: TRBJ1-1
V gene: TRBV20-1
clone size: many
D gene: NA
CDR3 DNA: TGCAGTGCTAGTCTCAGGGGCATGAACACTGAAGCTTTCTTT
CDR3 protein: CSASLRGMNTEAFF

J gene: TRBJ2-3
V gene: TRBV5-5
clone size: NA
D gene: NA
CDR3 DNA: TGTGCCAGCAGCTCGGGACCGACCTTCACAGATACGCAGTATTTT
CDR3 protein: CASSSGPTFTDTQYF

J gene: TRBJ1-5
V gene: TRBV18
clone size: NA
D gene: TRBD1
CDR3 DNA: TGTGCCAGCTCGCTAAACAGGGGAACTCAGCCCCAGCATTTT
CDR3 protein: CASSLNRGTQPQHF

J gene: TRBJ2-2
V gene: TRBV29-1
clone size: NA
D gene: NA
CDR3 DNA: TGCAGCGTTGATGGAGGGGACCCCACCGGGGAGCTGTTTTTT
CDR3 protein: CSVDGGDPTGELFF

J gene: TRBJ1-1
V gene: TRBV6-1
clone size: many
D gene: TRBD1
CDR3 DNA: TGTGCCAGCAGTGAAAGACAGGGAGGGGCTAAGGCTTTCTTT
CDR3 protein: CASSERQGGAKAFF

J gene: TRBJ1-1
V gene: TRBV28
clone size: many
D gene: NA
CDR3 DNA: TGTGCCAGCGGTCCGTGGGGGTTGTACACTGAAGCTTTCTTT
CDR3 protein: CASGPWGLYTEAFF

J gene: TRBJ2-2
V gene: TRBV27
clone size: many
D gene: TRBD2
CDR3 DNA: TGTGCCAGCAGCCTACGGGGTTCGGGCGGGAGGCTTCCGAACACCGGGGAGCTGTTTTTT
CDR3 protein: CASSLRGSGGRLPNTGELFF

J gene: TRBJ2-1
V gene: TRBV12-3/TRBV12-4
clone size: many
D gene: TRBD2
CDR3 DNA: TGTGCCAGCAGTACTAGCGGGAGGGCCTTGAATGAGCAGTTCTTC
CDR3 protein: CASSTSGRALNEQFF

J gene: TRBJ1-3
V gene: TRBV28
clone size: few
D gene: NA
CDR3 DNA: TGTGCCAGCAGTCCCGGGACTTCTCCGATTCGATATTTT
CDR3 protein: CASSPGTSPIRYF

J gene: TRBJ1-5
V gene: TRBV2
clone size: many
D gene: NA
CDR3 DNA: TGTGCCAGCAGTGAACGGGCTGTCGGCAATCAGCCCCAGCATTTT
CDR3 protein: CASSERAVGNQPQHF

J gene: TRBJ1-5
V gene: TRBV20-1
clone size: few
D gene: NA
CDR3 DNA: TGCAGTGCTAGAGCTCCAGGGGACCTCAATCAGCCCCAGCATTTT
CDR3 protein: CSARAPGDLNQPQHF

J gene: TRBJ2-7
V gene: TRBV28
clone size: many
D gene: NA
CDR3 DNA: TGTGCCAGCAGCCAACCCAAGACAGGCTCCTACGAGCAGTACTTC
CDR3 protein: CASSQPKTGSYEQYF

J gene: TRBJ1-2
V gene: TRBV18
clone size: many
D gene: TRBD1
CDR3 DNA: TGTGCCAGCTCAACCTCGACAGGGGAGGATGGCTACACCTTC
CDR3 protein: CASSTSTGEDGYTF

J gene: TRBJ1-1
V gene: TRBV19
clone size: many
D gene: NA
CDR3 DNA: TGTGCCAGTACCCCGGGGGGGCGAGGCACTGAAGCTTTCTTT
CDR3 protein: CASTPGGRGTEAFF

J gene: TRBJ2-5
V gene: TRBV7-9
clone size: many
D gene: NA
CDR3 DNA: TGTGCCAGCAGCTTTCCGGGGGCAGAGACCCAGTACTTC
CDR3 protein: CASSFPGAETQYF

J gene: TRBJ1-1
V gene: TRBV3-1
clone size: NA
D gene: NA
CDR3 DNA: TGTGCCAGCAGCCCCGTTGGGGGCACTGAAGCTTTCTTT
CDR3 protein: CASSPVGGTEAFF

J gene: TRBJ2-7
V gene: TRBV30
clone size: many
D gene: TRBD1
CDR3 DNA: TGTGCCTGGGGGGACAGGGACGAGCAGTACTTC
CDR3 protein: CAWGDRDEQYF

J gene: TRBJ1-1
V gene: TRBV3-1
clone size: NA
D gene: TRBD1
CDR3 DNA: TGTGCCAGCAGCCCCGGGACAGGGGGCTTTCACAGCACTGAAGCTTTCTTT
CDR3 protein: CASSPGTGGFHSTEAFF

J gene: TRBJ1-3
V gene: TRBV7-9
clone size: few
D gene: NA
CDR3 DNA: TGTGCCAGCAGCTTAGATCTCTCTGGAAACACCATATATTTT
CDR3 protein: CASSLDLSGNTIYF

J gene: TRBJ1-1
V gene: TRBV3-1
clone size: many
D gene: TRBD1
CDR3 DNA: TGTGCCAGCAGCACCGACAGGGAGGCTTTCTTT
CDR3 protein: CASSTDREAFF

J gene: TRBJ1-1
V gene: TRBV12-5
clone size: many
D gene: TRBD1
CDR3 DNA: TGTGCTAGTGGTTTGGGTAGGGGGCTCTCCAGGGACACTGAAGCTTTCTTT
CDR3 protein: CASGLGRGLSRDTEAFF

J gene: TRBJ1-5
V gene: TRBV19
clone size: many
D gene: NA
CDR3 DNA: TGTGCCAGTAGTATACGTGGGACTAAGGGAAGGGGCAATCAGCCCCAGCATTTT
CDR3 protein: CASSIRGTKGRGNQPQHF

J gene: TRBJ2-7
V gene: TRBV20-1
clone size: many
D gene: TRBD2
CDR3 DNA: TGCAGTGCTAGAGATCAGAGCGGGAGGGGTTCAACCTACGAGCAGTACTTC
CDR3 protein: CSARDQSGRGSTYEQYF

J gene: TRBJ2-2
V gene: TRBV20-1
clone size: few
D gene: TRBD1
CDR3 DNA: TGCAGTGCTAGGGGTGACAGGGGGCTCGGCGGGGAGCTGTTTTTT
CDR3 protein: CSARGDRGLGGELFF